The 20 T cell receptor beta chains in this list originate from one sample, sequenced in a study of response to subunit inactivated influenza vaccine. TCRdb used MiXCR to reprocess the RT-PCR reads, holding one entry per CDR3 protein. The sample yields about 650,000 distinct CDR3 sequences, 12% to 15% seen once. The source material was PBMCs from blood, sampled approximately 15 days before vaccination. All receptors come from a man aged 50-59 years who received an inactivated influenza vaccine.

This clonotype has only a few counts. The genes are TRBV7-6 and TRBJ2-1; D not resolved. Germline-derived CDR1 and CDR2 are SGHVS and FNYEAQ. The CDR3 has 15 residues. Trimming took off 1 base at V and 2 bases at J, with 9 bases between the two ends. CDR3 in amino acids: CASSLGYSTYNEQFF. Written as DNA, the CDR3 is TGTGCCAGCAGCTTAGGATACAGTACCTACAATGAGCAGTTCTTC. Together with reference TRBV7-6 and TRBJ2-1, the CDR3 gives the full variable domain: GAGVSQSPRYKVTKRGQDVALRCDPISGHVSLYWYRQALGQGPEFLTYFNYEAQQDKSGLPNDRFSAERPEGSISTLTIQRTEQRDSAMYRCASSLGYSTYNEQFFGPGTRLTVL.

This clonotype showed up just a few times. This chain uses TRBV12-3 or TRBV12-4 with TRBJ2-7, with D perhaps matching TRBD2 (7 bases). CDR3 length equals 17 residues. V lost 6 bases, J lost 3 bases, and 24 bases lay in between. CDR3 nucleotides: TGTGCCAGCAGCCTAAACCCCCGGGGGGCAGGAGGCTACGAGCAGTACTTC. It encodes CASSLNPRGAGGYEQYF.

This clonotype was found a few times. The chain carries TRBV20-1 and TRBJ2-5; a possible D gene is TRBD1 (7 bases). The germline CDR1 and CDR2 sequences are DFQATT and SNEGSKA (reference sequence). V was clipped by 5 bases and J by 1 base, with 11 bases between them. This CDR3 is built from 13 residues. The CDR3 loop is CSAHRGLQETQYF. The CDR3 nucleotides read TGCAGTGCTCACAGGGGACTCCAAGAGACCCAGTACTTC.

In this sample, this clonotype turned up a few times. This rearrangement joins TRBV2 to TRBJ2-3, with D uncertain. Per the germline V gene, CDR1 is SNHLY and CDR2 is FYNNEI. This CDR3 spans 14 amino acids. V was cut by 7 bases and J by 4 bases, with 15 bases left in between. The CDR3 sequence: CASTSFPTADTQYF. The CDR3 bases are TGTGCCAGCACCTCATTCCCCACGGCAGATACGCAGTATTTT.

A few counts support this clonotype. This chain connects TRBV4-1 to TRBJ1-5, with a tentative D call TRBD1 (5 bases). This CDR3 region has 15 residues. Trimming pared 4 bases from V and 4 bases from J, leaving 14 bases between. CDR1 is MGHRA, CDR2 YSYEKL, per germline. Here the CDR3 DNA reads TGCGCCAGCAGCCGAACCGGGACGGCAAATCAGCCCCAGCATTTT. Amino acid sequence: CASSRTGTANQPQHF.

The chain combines TRBV10-3 with TRBJ2-1; unclear D gene. V gave up 4 bases and J gave up 6 bases, with 13 bases separating them. Germline V CDR1 and CDR2: ENHRY, SYGVKD. The CDR3 is 14 residues long. In nucleotides, the CDR3 is TGTGCCATCAGTGGCCAAGATTCGAGCAATGAGCAGTTCTTC. Translation: CAISGQDSSNEQFF.

V and J are TRBV20-1 and TRBJ2-7; 11 bases align to TRBD2. This CDR3 spans 15 amino acids. V shed 3 bases, J shed 6 bases, and the junction held 10 bases outside the gene matches. CDR1 and CDR2 (germline): DFQATT, SNEGSKA (reference sequence). The CDR3 region is CSASPLLAGVGEQYF. CDR3 in DNA: TGCAGTGCTAGTCCCCTACTAGCGGGAGTGGGCGAGCAGTACTTC.

This clonotype was observed a few times. This chain uses TRBV5-5 with TRBJ2-1; TRBD1 might be the D (5 bases). With 3 bases removed from V and 0 bases from J, the gap between germline ends came to 19 bases. The CDR3 is made up of 18 amino acids. The germline V gene encodes CDR1 SGHKS and CDR2 YYEKEE (reference sequence). The CDR3 region is CASSYPRTGMSSYNEQFF. CDR3 nucleotides: TGTGCCAGCAGCTACCCACGAACAGGTATGAGCTCCTACAATGAGCAGTTCTTC. Together with reference TRBV5-5 and TRBJ2-1, the CDR3 gives the full variable domain: DAGVTQSPTHLIKTRGQQVTLRCSPISGHKSVSWYQQVLGQGPQFIFQYYEKEERGRGNFPDRFSARQFPNYSSELNVNALLLGDSALYLCASSYPRTGMSSYNEQFFGPGTRLTVL.

In its sample, this clonotype was seen a few times. V usage is TRBV20-1 and J usage is TRBJ2-7; D assignment may be TRBD1 or TRBD2 (5 bases each). CDR3 size: 12 residues. Trimming shortened V by 4 bases and J by 2 bases, and 9 bases separated the two germline ends. The germline V gene encodes CDR1 DFQATT and CDR2 SNEGSKA (reference sequence). The CDR3 loop is CSATLGAYEQYF. The CDR3 nucleotides read TGCAGTGCTACCTTGGGGGCCTACGAGCAGTACTTC.

The V and J genes are TRBV12-3 or TRBV12-4 and TRBJ2-7; 8 bases match TRBD1. CDR3 length: 14 residues. Trimming removed 5 bases from V and 6 bases from J; junction bases left unmatched: 9. CDR3: CASSPADRAAEQYF. The CDR3 DNA reads TGTGCCAGCAGTCCCGCGGACAGGGCCGCCGAGCAGTACTTC.

This clonotype appeared a few times. The V gene is TRBV7-6, the J gene TRBJ2-7; the D is unclear. The V end was cut by 5 bases, the J end by 2 bases, with 16 bases between. This CDR3 comprises 15 residues. CDR1 SGHVS and CDR2 FNYEAQ come from the germline V gene. The CDR3, as DNA: TGTGCCAGCAGCCCTGGATTGGGTCCTACCTACGAGCAGTACTTC. Translation gives CASSPGLGPTYEQYF.

With respect to this clonotype: One junction end does not reproduce the germline sequence, and a read error may be involved. The J gene is TRBJ2-5, the V gene TRBV9; D unresolved. This CDR3 contains 13 residues. Germline V gene sequence: CDR1 SGDLS, CDR2 YYNGEE. The CDR3 region has the DNA TGTGCCAGCAGCGCAGGTAGTTCGGAGACCCAGTGCTTC. Residues: CASSAGSSETQCF.

This clonotype appeared a few times. V usage is TRBV20-1 and J usage is TRBJ1-6, with D unresolved. V lost 0 bases to trimming and J lost 9 bases, with 6 bases between them. This CDR3 has 12 residues. In germline, CDR1 is DFQATT, CDR2 SNEGSKA (reference sequence). CDR3 residues: CSAREPLSPLHF. CDR3 DNA: TGCAGTGCTAGAGAGCCCCTTTCACCCCTCCACTTT.

The CDR3 DNA follows: TGCAGCGTTGTGGTCAGGGGGTACGAGCAGTACTTC. Translation gives CSVVVRGYEQYF. This rearrangement joins TRBV29-1 to TRBJ2-7, with 7 bases lining up with TRBD1. CDR1 is SQVTM and CDR2 is ANQGSEA in the germline V gene. CDR3 length: 12 residues. Trimming took 4 bases from V and 4 from J; bases not matched to a gene: 4.

V gene TRBV4-1 combines with J gene TRBJ2-3, with a weak D call TRBD2 (5 bases). Looked up from germline, CDR1 is MGHRA and CDR2 is YSYEKL. This CDR3 has 17 residues. V gave up 1 base and J gave up 4 bases, with 18 bases separating them. The DNA of the CDR3 is TGCGCCAGCAGCCAAGGAAGTAGTGGGAGTTCTCCAGATACGCAGTATTTT. Translated: CASSQGSSGSSPDTQYF.

The chain carries TRBV6-2 or TRBV6-3 and TRBJ2-3, with a possible D match to TRBD2 (5 bases). Germline CDR1 and CDR2: MNHEY and SVGEGT. The V and J ends lost 0 bases and 2 bases respectively, with 12 bases between them. The CDR3 covers 16 residues. CDR3 DNA: TGTGCCAGCAGTTACTCGAGAGGGCCGTTCACAGATACGCAGTATTTT. It is translated as CASSYSRGPFTDTQYF.

The chain employs TRBV2 and TRBJ2-1; D gene uncertain. Trimming took 4 bases from V and 7 from J, leaving 5 bases between them. Germline V gene sequence: CDR1 SNHLY, CDR2 FYNNEI. The CDR3 consists of 11 residues. The CDR3 region is CASSAFNEQFF. The DNA for the CDR3 is TGTGCCAGCAGTGCATTTAATGAGCAGTTCTTC.

This clonotype was observed a few times. This chain links TRBV27 with TRBJ2-7, with TRBD2 matching 11 bases. Germline values: CDR1 MNHEY, CDR2 SMNVEV (reference sequence). This CDR3 region has 16 residues. The V gene end was trimmed by 5 bases and the J gene end by 7 bases; junction bases not matched to a gene: 13. The CDR3, as DNA: TGTGCCAGCAGTCTGACCTTAGCGGGAGGGCCTGATGAGCAGTACTTC. It translates to CASSLTLAGGPDEQYF.

This clonotype has only a few counts. CDR3 in amino acids: CAWSGGGHTNTEAFF. The CDR3 bases are TGTGCCTGGAGTGGAGGTGGACATACAAACACTGAAGCTTTCTTT. The chain recombines TRBV30 with TRBJ1-1, with D possibly being TRBD1 (5 bases). Germline V gene data show CDR1 as GTSNPN and CDR2 as SVGIG (reference sequence). Trimming stripped 1 base from V and 2 bases from J, with 14 bases between. The CDR3 runs 15 residues.

This clonotype was observed a few times. A read error may account for a junction end that differs from germline. CDR3: CAISAGQNAEAFF. CDR3 sequence (DNA): TGTGCCATCAGTGCTGGGCAGAACGCTGAAGCTTTCTTT. This rearrangement joins TRBV10-3 to TRBJ1-1; D uncertain. CDR3 length equals 13 residues. The germline V gene has CDR1 ENHRY and CDR2 SYGVKD.